Listed below are T cell receptor beta chains from one sample, sequenced in a study of graft-versus-host responses after intestinal transplantation. Clones were read by immunoSEQ multiplex PCR, and TCRdb kept only the in-frame ones, dropping some. Among some 70,000 clones listed, roughly 92% were seen once. Sequenced here: bone marrow, sampled almost 750 days after intestinal transplantation. These receptors were obtained from a human patient who received an intestinal transplant, so some T cells may come from the graft donor. Each CDR3 is given with its conserved first and last residue. The order of the fields is V gene, D gene, clone size, J gene, CDR3 DNA, CDR3 protein. A D gene is named only where the DNA matches it firmly. The listing skips clone size in some rows; elsewhere it reads once, few, many or a size class.

>TRBV9|NA|NA|TRBJ1-1
TGTGCCAGCAGCCCCCAGGGGCTCGGTATGAACACTGAAGCTTTCTTT
CASSPQGLGMNTEAFF
>TRBV2|NA|NA|TRBJ1-2
TGTGCCAGCCTGGGGAGCCGGAGTAATGGCTACACCTTC
CASLGSRSNGYTF
>TRBV15|TRBD1|once|TRBJ2-7
TGTGCCACCAGCGCCCGGGACAGGAACTACGAGCAGTACTTC
CATSARDRNYEQYF
>TRBV5-1|TRBD1|NA|TRBJ2-5
TGCGCCAGCAGCTTGACCCCTGGACAGGCACTGGGGGAGACCCAGTACTTC
CASSLTPGQALGETQYF
>TRBV6-5|TRBD2|NA|TRBJ2-3
TGTGCCAGCAGGCCTTTAGCGGGGGGGGATACGCAGTATTTT
CASRPLAGGDTQYF
>TRBV28|TRBD1|NA|TRBJ1-2
TGTGCCAGCAGTAGATGGGACAGTACTTCTAACTATGGCTACACCTTC
CASSRWDSTSNYGYTF
>TRBV28|TRBD1|NA|TRBJ2-3
TGTGCCAGCAGTTCATACCGGGACAGGGGCAGAGATACGCAGTATTTT
CASSSYRDRGRDTQYF
>TRBV4-1|NA|NA|TRBJ2-3
TGCGCCAGCAGCCCGGTGGGCACAGATACGCAGTATTTT
CASSPVGTDTQYF
>TRBV10-3|NA|NA|TRBJ1-2
TGTGCCATCAATGACCTCGGGGACTCGTATGGCTACACCTTC
CAINDLGDSYGYTF
>TRBV7-9|NA|NA|TRBJ1-1
TGTGCCAGCAGCTTAAACTCGAACACTGAAGCTTTCTTT
CASSLNSNTEAFF
>TRBV18|NA|NA|TRBJ2-7
TGTGCCAGCTCACCAGGACTACTATCCTACGAGCAGTACTTC
CASSPGLLSYEQYF
>TRBV28|NA|once|TRBJ2-7
TGTGCCAGCAGGCCTACTGGATCTTCCTACGAGCAGTACTTC
CASRPTGSSYEQYF
>TRBV4-1|NA|NA|TRBJ1-4
TGCGCCAGCAGCCCGCGGGAACGGAGCAATGAAAAACTGTTTTTT
CASSPRERSNEKLFF
>TRBV11-2|NA|few|TRBJ2-7
TGTGCCAGCAGCTTAGCGGGGGTCGAGCAGTACTTC
CASSLAGVEQYF
>TRBV11-2|TRBD2|NA|TRBJ2-1
TGTGCCAGCAGTAAGGCAGGGAAACTAGCGGGGAGAGATGAGCAGTTCTTC
CASSKAGKLAGRDEQFF
>TRBV4-2|TRBD1|NA|TRBJ1-5
TGTGCCAGCAGCCAACAGACAGGGTCCAATCAGCCCCAGCATTTT
CASSQQTGSNQPQHF
>TRBV15|NA|NA|TRBJ1-2
TGTGCCACGAACCTAGGAGGGGGCTATGGCTACACCTTC
CATNLGGGYGYTF
>TRBV6-1|TRBD1|NA|TRBJ1-1
TGTGCCAGCAGTCTAGGACAGGGGGCAGGGGCTTTCTTT
CASSLGQGAGAFF
>TRBV5-1|NA|NA|TRBJ2-5
TGCGCCAGCAGCTTGGACCATAGCCGTATAGAGACCCAGTACTTC
CASSLDHSRIETQYF
>TRBV11-2|NA|NA|TRBJ2-5
TGTGCCAGCAGCTTAATCGGGGGATTCGGGGAGACCCAGTACTTC
CASSLIGGFGETQYF
>TRBV9|NA|NA|TRBJ1-2
TGTGCCAGCAGCGTAGAACAGGGCGGTGGCTACACCTTC
CASSVEQGGGYTF
>TRBV28|NA|NA|TRBJ1-4
TGTGCCAGCAGTGAGGACAGTTTAGTAAAACTGTTTTTT
CASSEDSLVKLFF
>TRBV19|NA|NA|TRBJ1-1
TGTGCCAGTAGTGGGTCGAACACTGAAGCTTTCTTT
CASSGSNTEAFF
>TRBV28|TRBD1|NA|TRBJ1-5
TGTGCCAGCAGGTCCGGGGGACAGATGATCAATCAGCCCCAGCATTTT
CASRSGGQMINQPQHF
>TRBV6-5|TRBD1|NA|TRBJ2-3
TGTGCCAGCAGTTACTCACAGGGGGAAACAGATACGCAGTATTTT
CASSYSQGETDTQYF
>TRBV6-5|NA|once|TRBJ1-6
TGTGCCAGCAGTTACTCGACAGGAAATAATTCACCCCTCCACTTT
CASSYSTGNNSPLHF
>TRBV28|TRBD2|NA|TRBJ2-1
TGTGCCTCCAGCCGGCGGGAGGCCAGCTCCTACAATGAGCAGTTCTTC
CASSRREASSYNEQFF
>TRBV19|NA|NA|TRBJ2-5
TGTGCCAGTGGACGGTTGACGGGAGAGACCCAGTACTTC
CASGRLTGETQYF
>TRBV29-1|NA|once|TRBJ2-3
TGCAGCGTTGAAGTGTTGGATACGCAGTATTTT
CSVEVLDTQYF
>TRBV11-2|TRBD1|NA|TRBJ1-1
TGTGCCAGCAGCCGGGACAGGGGACTCACTGAAGCTTTCTTT
CASSRDRGLTEAFF
>TRBV28|TRBD2|NA|TRBJ2-7
TGTGCCAGCAGCCCGGTCAGGGAGGGCTACGAGCAGTACTTC
CASSPVREGYEQYF
>TRBV11-2|NA|NA|TRBJ2-7
TGTGCCAGCAACACAGCCCGTCCATCCTACGAGCAGTACTTC
CASNTARPSYEQYF
>TRBV7-3|TRBD2|NA|TRBJ2-3
TGTGCCAGCAGCTTAAACAGCGGGGGGGCCGTTACGCAGTATTTT
CASSLNSGGAVTQYF
>TRBV5-5|TRBD1|NA|TRBJ1-6
TGTGCCAGCCGACCGCCCGGGACAGACAATTCACCCCTCCACTTT
CASRPPGTDNSPLHF
>TRBV5-6|NA|NA|TRBJ1-2
TGTGCCAGCAGCCGAGCCTATGGCTACACCTTC
CASSRAYGYTF
>TRBV2|NA|NA|TRBJ2-2
TGTGCCTGGGGGGCCGGGGAGCTGTTTTTT
CAWGAGELFF
>TRBV5-1|NA|NA|TRBJ2-7
TGCGCCAGCAGCCCGATGGGGTATCCGGACGAGCAGTACTTC
CASSPMGYPDEQYF
>TRBV7-2|NA|NA|TRBJ2-1
TGTGCCAGCAGCCGGGGGGCGGCCTACAATGAGCAGTTCTTC
CASSRGAAYNEQFF
>TRBV23-1|TRBD1|NA|TRBJ2-7
TGCGCCAGCAGTCCAGCCTGGACAGGGGAGGGCGAGCAGTACTTC
CASSPAWTGEGEQYF
>TRBV19|NA|NA|TRBJ1-5
TGTGCCAGTAGTATAGGCGGCAATCAGCCCCAGCATTTT
CASSIGGNQPQHF
>TRBV19|TRBD2|NA|TRBJ2-3
TGTGCCAGTAGGACCGCCGGACTAGCTGCAGATACGCAGTATTTT
CASRTAGLAADTQYF
>TRBV15|TRBD1|NA|TRBJ1-6
TGTGCCACCAGCTCAGGGGGAGGGGCACAGGGCAGGTCCGCGGCCCTCCACTTT
CATSSGGGAQGRSAALHF
>TRBV27|NA|NA|TRBJ2-7
TGTGCCAGCAGTTTTCAGGGACTGGACTACGAGCAGTACTTC
CASSFQGLDYEQYF
>TRBV13|NA|NA|TRBJ1-1
TGTGCCAGCAGCCCCTTTTTGGACACTGAAGCTTTCTTT
CASSPFLDTEAFF
>TRBV11-2|NA|NA|TRBJ2-7
TGTGCCAGCAGGCCGGGAAACTCCTACGAGCAGTACTTC
CASRPGNSYEQYF
>TRBV7-7|TRBD2|NA|TRBJ2-1
TGTGCCAGCAGCCCACTAGCGGGGGCCTACAATGAGCAGTTCTTC
CASSPLAGAYNEQFF
>TRBV18|NA|NA|TRBJ2-1
TGTGCCAGCTCACCGGAGACAGTTATTGAGCAGTTCTTC
CASSPETVIEQFF
>TRBV7-3|NA|NA|TRBJ2-2
TGTGCCAGCAGCTTAATAGGGACCACCGGGGAGCTGTTTTTT
CASSLIGTTGELFF
>TRBV6-6|TRBD1|NA|TRBJ2-7
TGTGCCAGCAGTTACACAGGGGGGCTTCCCTACGAGCAGTACTTC
CASSYTGGLPYEQYF
>TRBV15|NA|NA|TRBJ1-5
TGTGCCACCAGCATACCAGGGGCAGGGAATCAGCCCCAGCATTTT
CATSIPGAGNQPQHF
>TRBV9|TRBD2|NA|TRBJ2-5
TGTGCCAGCGGGAGGGGAACATACCAAGAGACCCAGTACTTC
CASGRGTYQETQYF
>TRBV4-1|NA|NA|TRBJ1-4
TGCGCCAGCAGCCAATACAGGGAGGGGGAAAAACTGTTTTTT
CASSQYREGEKLFF
>TRBV5-4|NA|once|TRBJ2-7
TGTGCCAGCAGCTTGTGGGGGACCTACGAGCAGTACTTC
CASSLWGTYEQYF
>TRBV11-2|TRBD2|few|TRBJ2-3
TGTGCCAGCAGCCCCTTCGCGGGGGGCCCGCGGGATACGCAGTATTTT
CASSPFAGGPRDTQYF
>TRBV7-2|TRBD1|NA|TRBJ1-1
TGTGCCAGCAGCCCCCAGGGGGGAACAGACACTGAAGCTTTCTTT
CASSPQGGTDTEAFF